This paragraph reports one T cell receptor (beta chain). Authors' methods: Reference gene primers were amplified, and this amplification served to estimate nucleated cell counts. Method: immunoSEQ multiplex PCR; TCRdb's copy keeps in-frame clones and lacks some. V and J calls and clone size are those listed in that table; D and trimming were worked out from the DNA. In the table there are roughly 120,000 clones, roughly 82% of which are singletons. These data are taken from a study of blood T cell repertoires in COVID-19. As for the study in general: There were acute and convalescent COVID-19 samples, and they came from the United States, Italy and Spain. Sample material is recorded as cDNA or gDNA derived from T cells, B-cell-depleted T cells, or PBMCs.

This CDR3 region has 16 residues. Germline values: CDR1 LGHNT, CDR2 FRNRAP. V lost 0 bases to trimming and J lost 1 base, with 10 bases between them. The TCR comes from a woman aged 55-69 years with acute or convalescent COVID-19. The sample was peripheral blood. This chain joins TRBV12-5 and TRBJ1-5; D is unclear. The CDR3 nucleotides are TGTGCTAGTGGTTTGGTATTGCACTCCAGCAATCAGCCCCAGCATTTT. Translated: CASGLVLHSSNQPQHF.